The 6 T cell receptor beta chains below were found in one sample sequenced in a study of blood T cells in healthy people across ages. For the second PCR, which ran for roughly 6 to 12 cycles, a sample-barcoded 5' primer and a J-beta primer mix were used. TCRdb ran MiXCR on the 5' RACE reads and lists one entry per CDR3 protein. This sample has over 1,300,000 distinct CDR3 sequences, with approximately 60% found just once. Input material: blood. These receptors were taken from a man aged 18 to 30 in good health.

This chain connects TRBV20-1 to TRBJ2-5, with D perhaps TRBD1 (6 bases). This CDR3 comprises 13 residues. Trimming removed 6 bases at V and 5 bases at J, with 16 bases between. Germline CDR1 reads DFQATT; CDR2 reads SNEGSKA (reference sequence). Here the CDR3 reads CSALRQAEETQYF. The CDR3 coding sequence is TGCAGTGCCCTTAGACAGGCTGAGGAGACCCAGTACTTC.

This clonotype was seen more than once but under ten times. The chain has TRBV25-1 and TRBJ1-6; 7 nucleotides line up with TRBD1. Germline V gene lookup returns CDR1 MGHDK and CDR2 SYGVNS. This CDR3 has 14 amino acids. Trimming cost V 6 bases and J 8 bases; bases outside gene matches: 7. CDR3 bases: TGTGCCAGCAGAGAGACAGGGCTCCATTCACCCCTCCACTTT. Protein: CASRETGLHSPLHF.

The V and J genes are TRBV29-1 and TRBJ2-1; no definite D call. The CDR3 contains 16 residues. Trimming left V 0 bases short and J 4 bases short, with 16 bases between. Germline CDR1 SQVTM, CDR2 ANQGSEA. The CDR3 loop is CSVEEKPRLRYNEQFF. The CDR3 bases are TGCAGCGTTGAAGAAAAGCCGAGACTGAGATACAATGAGCAGTTCTTC.

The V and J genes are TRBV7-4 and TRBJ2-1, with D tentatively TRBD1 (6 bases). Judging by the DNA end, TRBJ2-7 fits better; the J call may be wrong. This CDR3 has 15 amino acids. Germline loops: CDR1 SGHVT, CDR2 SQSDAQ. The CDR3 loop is CASSYPTGTNNEQYF. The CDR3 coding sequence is TGTGCCAGCAGTTATCCGACAGGCACAAACAATGAGCAGTACTTC.

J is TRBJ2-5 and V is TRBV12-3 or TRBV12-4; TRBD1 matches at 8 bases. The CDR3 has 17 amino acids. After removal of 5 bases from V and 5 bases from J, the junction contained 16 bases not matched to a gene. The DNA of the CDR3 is TGTGCCAGCAGTATATGGAACCCGGGACAGGTCTTGGAGACCCAGTACTTC. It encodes CASSIWNPGQVLETQYF.

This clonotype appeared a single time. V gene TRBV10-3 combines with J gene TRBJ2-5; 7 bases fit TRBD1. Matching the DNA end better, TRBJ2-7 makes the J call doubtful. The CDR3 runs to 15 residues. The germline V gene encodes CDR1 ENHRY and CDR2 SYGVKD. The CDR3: CAISDLRQGYYEQYF. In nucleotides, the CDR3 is TGTGCCATCAGTGATCTGAGACAGGGATACTACGAGCAGTACTTC.